The 27 T cell receptor beta chains reported below all come from one sample, sequenced in a study of blood T cell repertoires in COVID-19. The protocol was immunoSEQ multiplex PCR, while the TCRdb copy is restricted to in-frame clones and leaves out a portion. The data contain about 280,000 clones, under 90% of them singletons. Sequenced material: peripheral blood. Every receptor here comes from a woman aged 50 to 60 who had recovered from COVID-19.

The chain joins TRBV12-3 or TRBV12-4 to TRBJ2-7; no firm D call. V was shortened by 4 bases and J by 4 bases, with 5 bases between the two germline ends. The CDR3 totals 11 residues. The CDR3 DNA reads as TGTGCCAGCAGTTATCTTTACGAGCAGTACTTC. It specifies CASSYLYEQYF.

The chain uses TRBV7-9 and TRBJ2-1, with 10 bases that match TRBD2. The CDR3 covers 16 residues. V lost 10 bases and J lost 2; bases outside the gene matches: 11. Per germline, CDR1 SEHNR and CDR2 FQNEAQ (reference sequence). In DNA form, the CDR3 reads TGTGCCATCCTAGCGGGAGAAGGGGAAACCTACAATGAGCAGTTCTTC. This encodes CAILAGEGETYNEQFF.

The gene calls are TRBV7-2 and TRBJ2-1; 7 bases are a match to TRBD2. In germline, CDR1 is SGHTA, CDR2 FQGNSA. The CDR3 extends over 17 amino acids. With V trimmed by 5 bases and J by 0 bases, 10 bases remained unmatched. The CDR3: CASSPPRGWSSYNEQFF. CDR3 nucleotides: TGTGCCAGCAGCCCCCCGCGGGGGTGGAGCTCCTACAATGAGCAGTTCTTC.

This clone has just a few counts. CDR3 DNA sequence: TGTGCCAGCAGCTTGCGATCCGGGACTAGTTTTTCACGTGAGACCCAGTACTTC. Translation: CASSLRSGTSFSRETQYF. The rearrangement links TRBV5-6 to TRBJ2-5; 8 bases align to TRBD2. CDR1 and CDR2 from the germline V gene are SGHDT and YYEEEE. The trim removed 1 base at V and 5 bases at J, leaving 16 bases unmatched. The CDR3 loop spans 18 amino acids.

V gene TRBV5-4 combines with J gene TRBJ2-7; TRBD1 matches 9 bases. Germline assignment: CDR1 SGHNT and CDR2 YYREEE (reference sequence). The CDR3 has 14 residues. J gave up 6 bases and V 4 bases, and 8 bases lay outside the gene matches. CDR3 coding DNA: TGTGCCAGCAGCGCAAAACAGGGGGCCGGCGAGCAGTACTTC. This encodes CASSAKQGAGEQYF.

V usage is TRBV4-3 and J usage is TRBJ2-7; 9 nucleotides line up with TRBD1. V shed 3 bases, J shed 7 bases, and the junction held 10 bases outside the gene matches. Per germline, CDR1 LGHNA and CDR2 YSLEER. This CDR3 has 15 residues. CDR3: CASSQDRGVLWEQYF. CDR3 bases: TGCGCCAGCAGCCAGGACAGGGGAGTCCTATGGGAGCAGTACTTC.

V gene TRBV11-3 combines with J gene TRBJ1-3; 12 nucleotides agree with TRBD1. This CDR3 comprises 20 residues. J lost 0 bases, V lost 4 bases, and 13 bases had no gene match. The germline V gene has CDR1 SGHNT and CDR2 YENEEA. The DNA of the CDR3 is TGTGCCAGCAGCTCCCGATTCCGGGACAGGGGGCCCCACTCTGGAAACACCATATATTTT. Amino acids: CASSSRFRDRGPHSGNTIYF.

This clone showed up just a few times. CDR3 in DNA: TGTGCCATCAGCGGACAGGGGAGTGCCGAGCAGTACTTC. Translating it yields CAISGQGSAEQYF. The chain recombines TRBV10-3 with TRBJ2-7, with TRBD1 matching 9 bases. J gave up 6 bases and V 6 bases, and 6 bases lay outside the gene matches. Germline V gives CDR1 ENHRY, CDR2 SYGVKD. The CDR3 has 13 residues.

The chain carries TRBV28 and TRBJ2-7, with 11 bases matching TRBD2. CDR1 MDHEN and CDR2 SYDVKM come from the germline V gene. V gave up 1 base and J gave up 9 bases; unmatched junction bases: 2. The CDR3 totals 13 residues. The chain's CDR3 is CASSLLGTSGQYF. In DNA form, the CDR3 reads TGTGCCAGCAGTTTATTAGGGACTAGCGGGCAGTACTTC.

This clone was recorded a few times. The CDR3 reads CSAGGTQSYEQYF. The CDR3 coding sequence is TGCAGTGCTGGTGGGACACAGTCCTACGAGCAGTACTTC. This sequence joins TRBV20-1 and TRBJ2-7, with D perhaps TRBD1 (6 bases). Germline values: CDR1 DFQATT, CDR2 SNEGSKA (reference sequence). Trimming pared 5 bases from V and 1 base from J, leaving 12 bases between. This CDR3 has 13 residues.

The chain employs TRBV9 and TRBJ2-2; tentative D call: TRBD1 (7 bases). V lost 4 bases, J lost 6 bases, and 13 bases lay in between. This CDR3 is built from 14 residues. From germline, CDR1 is SGDLS and CDR2 YYNGEE. CDR3 loop: CASSRGTAPGELFF. The CDR3 nucleotides read TGTGCCAGCAGCCGGGGGACAGCCCCCGGGGAGCTGTTTTTT.

The genes are TRBV5-1 and TRBJ2-5; the D is unclear. Germline V gene sequence: CDR1 SGHRS, CDR2 YFSETQ. The V gene lost 0 bases and the J gene lost 6 bases, with 12 bases spanning the gap. CDR3 length equals 14 residues. CDR3 DNA: TGCGCCAGCAGCTTGGACGGCGGTCGAAAGACCCAGTACTTC. Protein sequence: CASSLDGGRKTQYF.

J is TRBJ2-7 and V is TRBV19, with 8 nucleotides matching TRBD1. Germline V CDR1 and CDR2: LNHDA, SQIVND (reference sequence). The CDR3 extends over 15 amino acids. V shed 3 bases and J 5 bases; nucleotides not matched to a gene: 9. The CDR3 DNA reads as TGTGCCAGTAGTATCTTTGGAACAGGGGGTAACGAGCAGTACTTC. It encodes CASSIFGTGGNEQYF. Using reference TRBV19 and TRBJ2-7 for the parts outside the CDR3, the full variable domain is DGGITQSPKYLFRKEGQNVTLSCEQNLNHDAMYWYRQDPGQGLRLIYYSQIVNDFQKGDIAEGYSVSREKKESFPLTVTSAQKNPTAFYLCASSIFGTGGNEQYFGPGTRLTVT.

The V gene is TRBV5-1, the J gene TRBJ1-1, with 9 positions matching TRBD1. From germline, CDR1 is SGHRS and CDR2 YFSETQ. V lost 1 base, J lost 4 bases, and 8 bases stayed unmatched. The length of the CDR3 is 16 residues. As DNA, the CDR3 is TGCGCCAGCAGCTTGATCCCCGGGACAGGGAGCACTGAAGCTTTCTTT. Residues: CASSLIPGTGSTEAFF.

CDR3 sequence (DNA): TGCGCCAGCAGCCAAGTTTATCAAGGGACAGGGGTCAAGAATGAGCAGTTCTTC. Its protein is CASSQVYQGTGVKNEQFF. The chain is built from TRBV4-3 and TRBJ2-1; 10 nucleotides line up with TRBD1. J lost 7 bases, V lost 1 base, and 13 bases had no gene match. This CDR3 is 18 amino acids long. Germline CDR1 reads LGHNA; CDR2 reads YSLEER.

The V and J genes are TRBV3-1 (or the pseudogene TRBV3-2) and TRBJ2-5, with 7 bases identical to TRBD1. Losses at the gene ends were 4 bases for V and 5 bases for J; bases not matched to a gene: 7. The CDR3 spans 14 residues. The germline gives CDR1 LGHDT, CDR2 YNNKEL (reference sequence). Written as DNA, the CDR3 is TGTGCCAGCAGCCCCTTAGACAGGGCGGAGACCCAGTACTTC. Amino acids: CASSPLDRAETQYF.

The CDR3 DNA is TGTGCCAGCAGCTTAATAGATTATAATTCACCCCTCCACTTT. Its translation is CASSLIDYNSPLHF. This chain connects TRBV7-9 to TRBJ1-6; no firm D call. V gave up 2 bases and J gave up 4 bases, with 6 bases separating them. The CDR3 is 14 amino acids. The germline V gene has CDR1 SEHNR and CDR2 FQNEAQ (reference sequence).

The V call is TRBV5-1, the J call TRBJ1-5; weak D call: TRBD1 (5 bases). This CDR3 has 14 residues. The germline gives CDR1 SGHRS, CDR2 YFSETQ. V dropped 0 bases and J dropped 5 bases, with 9 bases sitting between them. CDR3 protein: CASSLGGGDQPQHF. The CDR3, as DNA: TGCGCCAGCAGCTTGGGTGGGGGGGATCAGCCCCAGCATTTT.

The rearrangement links TRBV9 to TRBJ2-2; 9 bases line up with TRBD1. CDR1 is SGDLS, CDR2 YYNGEE, per germline. The trim removed 3 bases at V and 7 bases at J, leaving 16 bases unmatched. This CDR3 spans 18 amino acids. The CDR3 loop is CASSAYPGTGSQIGELFF. CDR3 sequence (DNA): TGTGCCAGCAGCGCTTACCCCGGGACAGGGTCACAAATCGGGGAGCTGTTTTTT.

This chain connects TRBV6-2 or TRBV6-3 to TRBJ1-2; D is possibly TRBD1 (5 bases). The germline V gene has CDR1 MNHEY and CDR2 SVGEGT. V was clipped by 2 bases and J by 0 bases, with 10 bases between them. This CDR3 region has 15 residues. CDR3 bases: TGTGCCAGCAGTTACGGACAAGCAGCTAACTATGGCTACACCTTC. Its protein product is CASSYGQAANYGYTF.

In regard to this clone: The same CDR3 arises from other DNA sequences in this sample as well. The chain combines TRBV7-3 with TRBJ1-2, with D possibly TRBD1 on 5 matching bases. V was cut by 5 bases and J by 2 bases, with 9 bases left in between. Germline lookup yields CDR1 SGHTA and CDR2 FQGTGA. CDR3 length equals 13 residues. This CDR3 is CASSPDRNYGYTF. The DNA for the CDR3 is TGTGCCAGCAGCCCTGACAGAAACTATGGCTACACCTTC.

This clone turned up a few times. The genes are TRBV5-1 and TRBJ1-1, with D possibly being TRBD1 (6 bases). The V gene lost 6 bases and the J gene lost 1 base, with 10 bases spanning the gap. CDR1 is SGHRS, CDR2 YFSETQ, per germline. The CDR3 consists of 13 residues. The CDR3 protein is CASTLQGNTEAFF. CDR3 bases: TGCGCCAGCACCTTACAGGGGAACACTGAAGCTTTCTTT.

The rearrangement links TRBV9 to TRBJ2-3; D is undetermined. Germline-derived CDR1 and CDR2 are SGDLS and YYNGEE. CDR3 length equals 12 residues. Trimming shortened V by 2 bases and J by 2 bases, and 3 bases separated the two germline ends. The CDR3 here is CASSVLTDTQYF. CDR3 DNA sequence: TGTGCCAGCAGCGTTCTCACAGATACGCAGTATTTT.

The chain is built from TRBV24-1 and TRBJ2-7, with a possible D match to TRBD1 (6 bases). Germline V lookup: CDR1 KGHDR, CDR2 SFDVKD. The CDR3 runs 13 residues. The V end lost 9 bases, the J end lost 1 base, and 12 bases lay between the germline ends. Written as DNA, the CDR3 is TGTGCCACCGAGGACAGATTTTCCTACGAGCAGTACTTC. Translated: CATEDRFSYEQYF.

This chain links TRBV7-2 with TRBJ1-1; unclear D gene. V was trimmed by 3 bases and J by 3 bases, leaving 8 bases between them. The CDR3 is made up of 13 amino acids. Germline V gives CDR1 SGHTA, CDR2 FQGNSA. CDR3 residues: CASSFSVDTEAFF. The DNA of the CDR3 is TGTGCCAGCAGCTTTAGCGTCGACACTGAAGCTTTCTTT.

V gene TRBV7-2 combines with J gene TRBJ1-2; 10 bases match TRBD1. Trimming removed 3 bases from V and 8 bases from J; junction bases left unmatched: 3. This CDR3 contains 13 residues. CDR1 and CDR2 (germline): SGHTA, FQGNSA. CDR3 sequence reads: CASSFGTGVGYTF. DNA for the CDR3: TGTGCCAGCAGCTTTGGGACAGGGGTAGGCTACACCTTC. Full variable domain (missing parts from reference TRBV7-2 and TRBJ1-2): GAGVSQSPSNKVTEKGKDVELRCDPISGHTALYWYRQSLGQGLEFLIYFQGNSAPDKSGLPSDRFSAERTGGSVSTLTIQRTQQEDSAVYLCASSFGTGVGYTFGSGTRLTVV.

V usage is TRBV27 and J usage is TRBJ1-6; possible D gene TRBD1, 5 bases. Trimming left V 5 bases short and J 11 bases short, with 19 bases between. Looked up from germline, CDR1 is MNHEY and CDR2 is SMNVEV (reference sequence). The CDR3 spans 15 residues. The CDR3 spells CASSLKPAGRPPLHF. In DNA form, the CDR3 reads TGTGCCAGCAGTCTTAAGCCCGCAGGGCGGCCACCCCTCCACTTT.